The clone carrying this T cell receptor (beta chain) was recorded at least ten times. TCRdb re-derived calls from the RACE reads in MiXCR, one entry per CDR3 protein. The table records around 300,000 distinct CDR3 sequences, 4.5% to 5.5% of them present only once. Trimming stripped 1 base from V and 1 base from J, with 11 bases between. Germline V gene sequence: CDR1 LGHDT, CDR2 YNNKEL (reference sequence). The CDR3 runs 16 residues. The data belong to a study of human T cells and chemical hapten exposure. Time point reported: pre-sensitization, week 0. Treatment specified: therapeutic diphenylcyclopropenone sensitization with weekly scalp DPC.

The sequence was collected from a woman aged 18-29 years with alopecia areata. Some clones in this sample may be carry-over from other donors' samples. The input for sequencing was whole blood, taken in connection with sensitization to the hapten diphenylcyclopropenone (DPC). The rearrangement links TRBV3-1 to TRBJ1-5, with TRBD1 as a possible D gene (5 bases). This CDR3 is CASSQGLSGSNQPQHF. The DNA of the CDR3 is TGTGCCAGCAGCCAAGGGCTCTCAGGGAGCAATCAGCCCCAGCATTTT.